The 20 T cell receptor beta chains in this list originate from one sample, sequenced in a study of vaccination and CD4 T cells after COVID-19. Cultured CD4+ T cell DNA was sequenced using the Oncomine TCR Beta short-read assay. TCRdb re-derived calls from the PCR reads in MiXCR, one entry per CDR3 protein. The table shows about 23,000 distinct CDR3 sequences, with roughly 65% occurring only once. Their target antigens are unknown. Regarding treatment: roughly 10-day PBMC culture with coronavirus spike peptide pools or control peptides (ViraFEST assay). Here the sequenced sample was CD4+ T cells from blood, cultured in vitro, taken after SARS-CoV-2 vaccination. The receptors were gathered from a human donor who received a COVID-19 vaccine.

CDR3 coding DNA: TGTGCCAGCAGTGACGTTTGGGGAGATACGCAGTATTTT. Its translation is CASSDVWGDTQYF. The genes are TRBV6-1 and TRBJ2-3; D is unclear. The V gene lost 3 bases and the J gene lost 5 bases, with 9 bases spanning the gap. The germline CDR1 and CDR2 sequences are MNHNS and SASEGT. The CDR3 totals 13 residues.

This clonotype was observed once. V is TRBV25-1 and J is TRBJ2-4, with 7 bases aligning to TRBD2. V was pared by 2 bases and J by 7 bases, with 5 bases of the junction left unmatched. This CDR3 is built from 14 residues. The V gene's germline CDR1 is MGHDK and CDR2 SYGVNS. CDR3 amino acids: CASSEVGGGNIQYF. CDR3 bases: TGTGCCAGCAGTGAAGTGGGCGGGGGTAACATTCAGTACTTC.

As concerns this clonotype: At one end the junction does not follow the germline gene, possibly because of a read error. The CDR3 DNA reads as TGTGCCACCAGTGATCCACTTCTTACAGGGACGTGGGACACCGGGGAGCAGTTTTTT. Protein: CATSDPLLTGTWDTGEQFF. The rearrangement joins TRBV24-1 to TRBJ2-2, with D tentatively TRBD1 (6 bases). Germline CDR1 KGHDR, CDR2 SFDVKD. The CDR3 runs to 19 residues.

The chain couples TRBV5-6 to TRBJ1-5; D ambiguous. The CDR3 contains 14 residues. V was pared by 1 base and J by 1 base, with 6 bases between. Germline-derived CDR1 and CDR2 are SGHDT and YYEEEE. The CDR3 protein is CASSLQGSNQPQHF. The CDR3 bases are TGTGCCAGCAGCTTGCAAGGGAGCAATCAGCCCCAGCATTTT.

This chain joins TRBV27 and TRBJ1-5; TRBD1 matches at 8 bases. The CDR3 totals 14 residues. Germline V gene lookup returns CDR1 MNHEY and CDR2 SMNVEV (reference sequence). V lost 4 bases to trimming and J lost 7 bases; unmatched junction nucleotides: 6. The CDR3 region is CASSSGQGKQPQHF. For the CDR3, the DNA is TGTGCCAGCAGTTCAGGACAGGGAAAACAGCCCCAGCATTTT.

This clonotype turned up a few times. CDR3 amino acids: CSATDLGNNEQFF. Here the CDR3 DNA reads TGCAGTGCTACGGATTTGGGAAACAATGAGCAGTTCTTC. The chain links TRBV20-1 to TRBJ2-1, with D hard to call. This CDR3 spans 13 amino acids. Germline CDR1 and CDR2: DFQATT and SNEGSKA (reference sequence). Trimming removed 4 bases at V and 5 bases at J, with 12 bases between.

V gene TRBV12-5 combines with J gene TRBJ2-3, with TRBD1 matching over 8 bases. This CDR3 spans 15 amino acids. The junction had 6 bases not matched to a gene; V was cut back by 7 bases and J by 0 bases. Germline V lookup: CDR1 LGHNT, CDR2 FRNRAP. CDR3 in amino acids: CASVRDRPSTDTQYF. The DNA of the CDR3 is TGTGCTAGTGTAAGGGACAGGCCTAGCACAGATACGCAGTATTTT.

The rearrangement joins TRBV6-5 to TRBJ2-7; 14 positions match TRBD2. The CDR3 covers 17 residues. Germline V gene sequence: CDR1 MNHEY, CDR2 SVGAGI. Trimming at V came to 2 bases and at J to 2 bases, leaving 5 bases not matched to a gene. The CDR3, as DNA: TGTGCCAGCAGTTACGGACTAGCGGGGGGCAAAACCTACGAGCAGTACTTC. Its translation: CASSYGLAGGKTYEQYF.

This clonotype counts as medium-sized. The chain recombines TRBV6-1 with TRBJ2-2, with a weak D call TRBD2 (6 bases). The germline V gene has CDR1 MNHNS and CDR2 SASEGT. The V gene lost 4 bases and the J gene lost 0 bases, with 12 bases spanning the gap. The CDR3 contains 16 residues. CDR3 sequence: CASSALRGSNTGELFF. The CDR3 coding sequence is TGTGCCAGCAGTGCTCTACGGGGGTCGAACACCGGGGAGCTGTTTTTT.

The J gene is TRBJ1-6, the V gene TRBV30; D unresolved. Germline CDR1 GTSNPN, CDR2 SVGIG (reference sequence). The V end lost 5 bases, the J end lost 9 bases, and 11 bases lay between the germline ends. The CDR3 consists of 12 residues. CDR3 protein: CAWPDTCSPLHF. Here the CDR3 DNA reads TGTGCCTGGCCCGACACTTGTTCACCCCTCCACTTT.

In its sample, this clonotype was seen a few times. The V and J genes are TRBV7-2 and TRBJ2-7; 12 bases agree with TRBD1. This CDR3 region has 16 residues. Trimming removed 1 base from V and 7 bases from J; junction bases left unmatched: 8. The germline V gene encodes CDR1 SGHTA and CDR2 FQGNSA. This CDR3 is CASSLDRDRGHKEQYF. The CDR3 DNA reads as TGTGCCAGCAGCTTAGACCGGGACAGGGGGCATAAAGAGCAGTACTTC.

The V gene is TRBV20-1, the J gene TRBJ2-2, with 7 nucleotides matching TRBD2. Trimming at V came to 7 bases and at J to 4 bases, leaving 3 bases not matched to a gene. The CDR3 extends over 12 amino acids. Germline lookup yields CDR1 DFQATT and CDR2 SNEGSKA (reference sequence). The CDR3 bases are TGCAGTGGTCTAGCGGCCACCGGGGAGCTGTTTTTT. This codes for CSGLAATGELFF.

J is TRBJ1-2 and V is TRBV2; possible D gene TRBD1, 6 bases. This CDR3 is built from 14 residues. The V gene lost 2 bases and the J gene lost 6 bases, with 13 bases spanning the gap. CDR1 is SNHLY, CDR2 FYNNEI, per germline. This CDR3 is CASSERRGQDGYTF. DNA of the CDR3: TGTGCCAGCAGTGAAAGGCGGGGGCAGGATGGCTACACCTTC. Supplemented by reference TRBV2 and TRBJ1-2, the full variable domain reads EPEVTQTPSHQVTQMGQEVILRCVPISNHLYFYWYRQILGQKVEFLVSFYNNEISEKSEIFDDQFSVERPDGSNFTLKIRSTKLEDSAMYFCASSERRGQDGYTFGSGTRLTVV.

This chain joins TRBV20-1 and TRBJ2-5; D is perhaps TRBD1 (6 bases). The CDR3 has 14 amino acids. The germline V and J ends were trimmed by 2 bases and 1 base, with 11 bases remaining between them. The germline V gene has CDR1 DFQATT and CDR2 SNEGSKA (reference sequence). The CDR3 bases are TGCAGTGCTAGATTTCCAGGGGCCCAAGAGACCCAGTACTTC. It codes for CSARFPGAQETQYF.

Only a few counts were recorded for this clonotype. This chain connects TRBV5-1 to TRBJ2-1; D is unresolved. Germline values: CDR1 SGHRS, CDR2 YFSETQ. V lost 0 bases to trimming and J lost 7 bases, with 8 bases between them. The CDR3 totals 13 residues. The CDR3 DNA sequence: TGCGCCAGCAGCTTGGTACCTGGAAATGAGCAGTTCTTC. The encoded protein is CASSLVPGNEQFF. Full variable domain (missing parts from reference TRBV5-1 and TRBJ2-1): KAGVTQTPRYLIKTRGQQVTLSCSPISGHRSVSWYQQTPGQGLQFLFEYFSETQRNKGNFPGRFSGRQFSNSRSEMNVSTLELGDSALYLCASSLVPGNEQFFGPGTRLTVL.

This chain joins TRBV7-9 and TRBJ1-6, with TRBD1 as a possible D gene (5 bases). The CDR3 runs to 20 residues. Trimming removed 1 base from V and 2 bases from J, with 21 bases in between. Per germline, CDR1 SEHNR and CDR2 FQNEAQ (reference sequence). As DNA, the CDR3 is TGTGCCAGCAGCTTAGGGCCCCACCGTCGGCAGGGCCCCTATAATTCACCCCTCCACTTT. Translation: CASSLGPHRRQGPYNSPLHF.

The chain uses TRBV24-1 and TRBJ2-5; 10 bases are a match to TRBD1. This CDR3 has 17 residues. Germline V CDR1 and CDR2: KGHDR, SFDVKD. Trimming removed 4 bases from V and 5 bases from J; junction bases left unmatched: 12. CDR3 bases: TGTGCCACCAGTGACCCGGGACAGGGGTTTTCGGGGGAGACCCAGTACTTC. Its protein is CATSDPGQGFSGETQYF.

The V call is TRBV10-1, the J call TRBJ2-5, with 8 bases aligning to TRBD1. The junction had 12 bases not matched to a gene; V was cut back by 0 bases and J by 0 bases. Germline V CDR1 and CDR2: WNHNN, SYGVQD (reference sequence). CDR3 length equals 19 residues. The CDR3 loop reads CASSESVRTGGPNQETQYF. As DNA, the CDR3 is TGCGCCAGCAGTGAGTCCGTGCGAACAGGGGGGCCCAACCAAGAGACCCAGTACTTC.

The chain has TRBV6-1 and TRBJ2-3; D is undetermined. This CDR3 has 14 amino acids. From germline, CDR1 is MNHNS and CDR2 SASEGT. Between the trimmed V and J ends, which lost 5 bases and 0 bases, there was a span of 9 bases. CDR3 amino acids: CASSPTWSTDTQYF. The CDR3, as DNA: TGTGCCAGCAGTCCCACGTGGAGCACAGATACGCAGTATTTT.

J is TRBJ2-2 and V is TRBV20-1, with 7 bases lining up with TRBD2. CDR1 and CDR2 from the germline V gene are DFQATT and SNEGSKA (reference sequence). J was trimmed by 2 bases and V by 6 bases; bases with no gene match: 9. CDR3 length equals 15 residues. CDR3 residues: CSARRLALNTGELFF. CDR3 bases: TGCAGTGCCCGAAGACTAGCTCTAAACACCGGGGAGCTGTTTTTT.